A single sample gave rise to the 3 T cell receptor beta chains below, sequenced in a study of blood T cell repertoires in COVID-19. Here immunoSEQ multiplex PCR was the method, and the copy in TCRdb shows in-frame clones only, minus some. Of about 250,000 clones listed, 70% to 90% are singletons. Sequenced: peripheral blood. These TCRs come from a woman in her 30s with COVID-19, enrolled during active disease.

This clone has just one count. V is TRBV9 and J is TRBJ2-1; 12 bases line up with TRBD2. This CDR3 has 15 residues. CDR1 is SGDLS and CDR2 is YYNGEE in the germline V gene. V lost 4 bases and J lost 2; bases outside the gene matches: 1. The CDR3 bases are TGTGCCAGCAGCTCTAGCGGGAGGGCCTACAATGAGCAGTTCTTC. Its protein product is CASSSSGRAYNEQFF.

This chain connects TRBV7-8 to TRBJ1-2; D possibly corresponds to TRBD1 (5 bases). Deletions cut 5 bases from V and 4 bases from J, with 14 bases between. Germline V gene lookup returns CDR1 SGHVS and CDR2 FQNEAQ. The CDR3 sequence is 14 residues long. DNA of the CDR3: TGTGCCAGCAGCCACAGGACGAAAAGCTATGGCTACACCTTC. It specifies CASSHRTKSYGYTF.

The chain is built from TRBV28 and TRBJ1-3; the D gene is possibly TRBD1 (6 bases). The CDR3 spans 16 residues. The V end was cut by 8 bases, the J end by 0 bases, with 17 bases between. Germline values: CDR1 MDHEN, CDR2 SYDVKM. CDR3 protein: CASCRVGARSGNTIYF. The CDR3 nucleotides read TGTGCCAGCTGCCGGGTGGGGGCTCGCTCTGGAAACACCATATATTTT.